The subject of this entry is one T cell receptor (beta chain). The target antigen is unknown. This sample is part of a study of T-cell memory formation after mild COVID-19. cDNA libraries for TCR alpha and TCR beta, carrying sample barcodes and UMIs, came from 5'RACE with constant-segment primers. Each CDR3 protein gets one entry after TCRdb re-called the 5' RACE reads with MiXCR. The sample consists of 92,000 or so distinct CDR3 sequences, about 14% of them appearing once. V lost 4 bases, J lost 5 bases, and 11 bases lay in between. The CDR3 runs 13 residues. Germline V CDR1 and CDR2: MGHRA, YSYEKL. Study results and caveats: A second wave expanding day 15 to 37 was CD4+-biased; contracting clones were balanced. CD4+ contracting clones were found mainly in CM and EM, and CD8+ ones in EMRA. Memory sampled before infection contained some responding clones, suggesting cross-reactive memory joined.

The specimen sequenced was PBMCs or a T cell subset sorted from them (not recorded which). The receptor was isolated from a man aged 18 to 30 who had mild COVID-19 (a few samples of this study predate the infection). Cell type and time point are not known. This chain joins TRBV4-1 and TRBJ2-5, with D unclear. The CDR3 loop reads CASSLSLGETQYF. CDR3 DNA sequence: TGCGCCAGCAGCCTATCCCTGGGGGAGACCCAGTACTTC.